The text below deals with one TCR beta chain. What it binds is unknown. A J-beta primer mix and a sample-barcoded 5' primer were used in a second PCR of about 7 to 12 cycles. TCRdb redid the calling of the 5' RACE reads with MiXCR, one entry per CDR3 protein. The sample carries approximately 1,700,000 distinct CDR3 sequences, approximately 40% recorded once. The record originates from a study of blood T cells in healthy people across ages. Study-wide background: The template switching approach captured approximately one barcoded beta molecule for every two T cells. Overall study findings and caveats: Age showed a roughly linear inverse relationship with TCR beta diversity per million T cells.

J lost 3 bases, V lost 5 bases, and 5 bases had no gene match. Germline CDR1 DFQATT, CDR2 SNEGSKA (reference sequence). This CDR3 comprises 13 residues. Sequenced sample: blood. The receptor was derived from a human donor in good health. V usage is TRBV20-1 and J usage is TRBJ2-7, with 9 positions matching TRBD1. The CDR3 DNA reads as TGCAGTGCTCCGGACAGGGGAGGCTACGAGCAGTACTTC. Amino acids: CSAPDRGGYEQYF.